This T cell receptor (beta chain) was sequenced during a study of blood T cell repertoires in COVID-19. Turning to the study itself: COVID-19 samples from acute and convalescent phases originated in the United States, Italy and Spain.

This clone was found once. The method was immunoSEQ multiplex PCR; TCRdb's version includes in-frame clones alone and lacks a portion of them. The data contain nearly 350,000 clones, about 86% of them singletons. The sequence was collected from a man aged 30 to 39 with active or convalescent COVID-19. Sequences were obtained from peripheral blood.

The CDR3 bases are TGTGCCAGCAGCCAAGAAGGACAGGGGACGTCACCCCTCCACTTT. Amino acid sequence: CASSQEGQGTSPLHF. This sequence joins TRBV4-2 and TRBJ1-6; TRBD1 matches at 9 bases. The CDR3 contains 15 residues. The V gene end was trimmed by 0 bases and the J gene end by 10 bases; junction bases not matched to a gene: 4. Germline assignment: CDR1 LGHNA and CDR2 YNFKEQ.